Each of the 23 T cell receptor beta chains below was sequenced from the same sample in a study of memory CD4+ T cells and cytomegalovirus serostatus. Sequencing used immunoSEQ multiplex PCR; TCRdb keeps in-frame clones, though not all of them. Here the sample spans 61,000 or so clones, around three quarters being singletons. Single viable CD3+CD4+CD8-CD45RO+ cells were sorted as the memory CD4+ T cells. The sequenced material came from memory CD4+ T cells from blood. These receptors all come from an adult in good health and CMV-seronegative. Some clones in this sample may be carry-over from other donors' samples.

The rearrangement links TRBV5-8 to TRBJ2-6; 7 bases are a match to TRBD1. The junction had 4 bases not matched to a gene; V was cut back by 5 bases and J by 2 bases. Germline lookup yields CDR1 SGHTS and CDR2 YDEGEE. The CDR3 has 15 amino acids. Here the CDR3 DNA reads TGTGCCAGCAGTAAGGGGGCGCCTGGGGCCAACGTCCTGACTTTC. Translation: CASSKGAPGANVLTF.

The chain uses TRBV7-2 and TRBJ2-2; 9 bases agree with TRBD2. The CDR3 loop spans 17 amino acids. Germline V gene lookup returns CDR1 SGHTA and CDR2 FQGNSA. V lost 5 bases to trimming and J lost 4 bases; unmatched junction nucleotides: 11. This chain's CDR3 is CASSPMVGRGGTGELFF. CDR3 nucleotide sequence: TGTGCCAGCAGCCCCATGGTGGGGCGGGGGGGCACCGGGGAGCTGTTTTTT.

The chain joins TRBV20-1 to TRBJ2-3; D call uncertain. The CDR3 length is 11 residues. The ends were cut back, 1 base at V and 5 bases at J, with 4 bases in the middle. Germline V gene data show CDR1 as DFQATT and CDR2 as SNEGSKA (reference sequence). The CDR3 nucleotides read TGCAGTGCTAGAGCCGGAGATACGCAGTATTTT. Protein sequence: CSARAGDTQYF.

For the CDR3, the DNA is TGTGCCAGCAGCTGGACTAGCGGAGAGACCCAGTACTTC. Its translation: CASSWTSGETQYF. The gene calls are TRBV7-3 and TRBJ2-5; TRBD2 matches at 10 bases. Germline V gives CDR1 SGHTA, CDR2 FQGTGA. The CDR3 is made up of 13 amino acids. V was pared by 4 bases and J by 4 bases, with 0 bases of the junction left unmatched.

The rearrangement links TRBV28 to TRBJ2-7; D might be TRBD1 or TRBD2, each matching 5 bases. CDR1 is MDHEN, CDR2 SYDVKM, per germline. This CDR3 is 14 amino acids long. Trimming left V 6 bases short and J 4 bases short, with 16 bases between. The CDR3 is CASRGGGRSYEQYF. In nucleotides, the CDR3 is TGTGCCAGCAGGGGTGGGGGACGATCGTACGAGCAGTACTTC.

The V and J genes are TRBV30 and TRBJ1-6; D unclear. Germline V CDR1 and CDR2: GTSNPN, SVGIG (reference sequence). V lost 0 bases and J lost 8, with 2 bases in between. The CDR3 is 11 residues long. The CDR3 is CAWSVYSPLHF. The DNA for the CDR3 is TGTGCCTGGAGTGTATATTCACCCCTCCACTTT.

The genes are TRBV19 and TRBJ1-1; TRBD1 might be the D (5 bases). V gave up 3 bases and J gave up 5 bases, with 16 bases separating them. The CDR3 contains 15 residues. The V gene's germline CDR1 is LNHDA and CDR2 SQIVND (reference sequence). The CDR3 sequence: CASSMGGGRRTEAFF. The CDR3 coding sequence is TGTGCCAGTAGTATGGGGGGGGGTAGGAGGACTGAAGCTTTCTTT. Full variable domain (missing parts from reference TRBV19 and TRBJ1-1): DGGITQSPKYLFRKEGQNVTLSCEQNLNHDAMYWYRQDPGQGLRLIYYSQIVNDFQKGDIAEGYSVSREKKESFPLTVTSAQKNPTAFYLCASSMGGGRRTEAFFGQGTRLTVV.

This rearrangement joins TRBV19 to TRBJ2-7; the D gene could be TRBD1 or TRBD2 (5 bases each). This CDR3 region has 15 residues. Germline CDR1 and CDR2: LNHDA and SQIVND (reference sequence). V dropped 3 bases and J dropped 3 bases, with 15 bases sitting between them. The CDR3 reads CASSMNSRGSYEQYF. The CDR3 DNA is TGTGCCAGTAGTATGAATTCGAGGGGCAGCTACGAGCAGTACTTC.

The CDR3 here is CASSWTGGNQPQHF. The CDR3 DNA sequence: TGTGCCAGCAGTTGGACAGGGGGCAATCAGCCCCAGCATTTT. The chain combines TRBV2 with TRBJ1-5; 9 bases are a match to TRBD1. CDR3 size: 14 residues. Germline values: CDR1 SNHLY, CDR2 FYNNEI. Trimming took 5 bases from V and 2 from J; bases not matched to a gene: 1. The complete variable domain, with remaining parts taken from reference TRBV2 and TRBJ1-5, reads EPEVTQTPSHQVTQMGQEVILRCVPISNHLYFYWYRQILGQKVEFLVSFYNNEISEKSEIFDDQFSVERPDGSNFTLKIRSTKLEDSAMYFCASSWTGGNQPQHFGDGTRLSIL.

This chain connects TRBV7-6 to TRBJ2-7; 9 nucleotides align to TRBD1. CDR3 size: 14 residues. V shed 6 bases, J shed 6 bases, and the junction held 9 bases outside the gene matches. Per the germline V gene, CDR1 is SGHVS and CDR2 is FNYEAQ. The CDR3 sequence: CASRPGTGSGEQYF. The CDR3 nucleotides read TGTGCCAGCAGACCCGGGACAGGGAGCGGCGAGCAGTACTTC.

The genes are TRBV13 and TRBJ2-3; 10 bases line up with TRBD2. Germline V gene data show CDR1 as PRHDT and CDR2 as FYEKMQ (reference sequence). This CDR3 comprises 17 residues. Losses at the gene ends were 0 bases for V and 5 bases for J; bases not matched to a gene: 8. CDR3 bases: TGTGCCAGCAGCTTAGGCGGCGCTAGCGGGAGCGGAGATACGCAGTATTTT. Encoded protein: CASSLGGASGSGDTQYF.

This clone was detected only once. This sequence joins TRBV6-5 and TRBJ1-4; D is perhaps TRBD1 (5 bases). The V and J ends lost 0 bases and 7 bases respectively, with 12 bases between them. The germline gives CDR1 MNHEY, CDR2 SVGAGI. The CDR3 has 15 residues. The CDR3 loop is CASSYSAGGGEKLFF. The CDR3 coding sequence is TGTGCCAGCAGTTACTCGGCGGGGGGAGGTGAAAAACTGTTTTTT.

CDR3 loop: CASSLEVYSNQPQHF. The DNA for the CDR3 is TGTGCCAGCAGCTTGGAGGTCTATAGCAATCAGCCCCAGCATTTT. This sequence joins TRBV7-2 and TRBJ1-5; no clear D. Deletions cut 3 bases from V and 0 bases from J, with 9 bases between. Looked up from germline, CDR1 is SGHTA and CDR2 is FQGNSA. The CDR3 has 15 amino acids.

This chain joins TRBV6-5 and TRBJ1-1, with D possibly being TRBD1 (5 bases). From germline, CDR1 is MNHEY and CDR2 SVGAGI. V was trimmed by 2 bases and J by 4 bases, leaving 14 bases between them. The CDR3 has 15 residues. The CDR3 region is CASSYRSGKGTEAFF. The CDR3 bases are TGTGCCAGCAGTTACCGGTCAGGGAAAGGCACTGAAGCTTTCTTT.

This sequence joins TRBV2 and TRBJ1-5, with TRBD1 matching over 8 bases. This CDR3 is 16 amino acids long. V trimming: 2 bases; J trimming: 7 bases; junction bases outside the gene matches: 10. Per germline, CDR1 SNHLY and CDR2 FYNNEI. In DNA form, the CDR3 reads TGTGCCAGCAGTGAATTCTTATCGGACAGGGAGCAGCCCCAGCATTTT. Its protein product is CASSEFLSDREQPQHF.

V is TRBV5-1 and J is TRBJ2-5, with 10 nucleotides matching TRBD2. The V gene's germline CDR1 is SGHRS and CDR2 YFSETQ. CDR3 size: 14 residues. The V gene end was trimmed by 3 bases and the J gene end by 3 bases; junction bases not matched to a gene: 2. The CDR3 DNA is TGCGCCAGCAGCTGGGGACTAGCGAAAGAGACCCAGTACTTC. Translation: CASSWGLAKETQYF.

V and J are TRBV5-1 and TRBJ2-2; 7 bases are shared with TRBD1. The V gene end was trimmed by 0 bases and the J gene end by 7 bases; junction bases not matched to a gene: 12. Per the germline V gene, CDR1 is SGHRS and CDR2 is YFSETQ. The CDR3 totals 17 residues. This chain's CDR3 is CASSLVIRQGWGGELFF. The CDR3 nucleotides read TGCGCCAGCAGCTTGGTGATTCGACAGGGCTGGGGCGGGGAGCTGTTTTTT. The variable domain in full, completed from reference TRBV5-1 and TRBJ2-2, reads KAGVTQTPRYLIKTRGQQVTLSCSPISGHRSVSWYQQTPGQGLQFLFEYFSETQRNKGNFPGRFSGRQFSNSRSEMNVSTLELGDSALYLCASSLVIRQGWGGELFFGEGSRLTVL.

This clone was counted a single time. The chain links TRBV5-1 to TRBJ1-2; the D is unclear. CDR1 and CDR2 (germline): SGHRS, YFSETQ. Deletions cut 2 bases from V and 6 bases from J, with 8 bases between. The CDR3 length is 12 residues. Here the CDR3 DNA reads TGCGCCAGCAGCTTCGACGGCGATGGCTACACCTTC. Residues: CASSFDGDGYTF.

The chain combines TRBV5-1 with TRBJ2-3; TRBD1 aligns across 7 bases. The trim removed 4 bases at V and 0 bases at J, leaving 5 bases unmatched. Germline CDR1 SGHRS, CDR2 YFSETQ. The CDR3 consists of 15 residues. This chain's CDR3 is CASSGTGESTDTQYF. The CDR3, as DNA: TGCGCCAGCAGCGGTACAGGGGAGAGCACAGATACGCAGTATTTT.

In its sample, this clone was seen a few times. The chain carries TRBV4-3 and TRBJ1-4; possibly TRBD1 for D (6 bases). CDR1 and CDR2 (germline): LGHNA, YSLEER. The CDR3 extends over 14 amino acids. The V end was cut by 0 bases, the J end by 10 bases, with 12 bases between. For the CDR3, the DNA is TGCGCCAGCAGCCAAGATAGGGCAGGGGCAAAACTGTTTTTT. Residues: CASSQDRAGAKLFF.

The chain recombines TRBV7-3 with TRBJ2-7; 8 positions agree with TRBD2. Germline V gene sequence: CDR1 SGHTA, CDR2 FQGTGA. The CDR3 is 17 amino acids. J gave up 2 bases and V 5 bases, and 14 bases lay outside the gene matches. CDR3 loop: CASSLRPNDGRAYEQYF. The CDR3 nucleotides read TGTGCCAGCAGCCTCCGACCCAATGACGGGAGGGCCTACGAGCAGTACTTC.

The V and J genes are TRBV7-3 and TRBJ2-1; 11 bases fit TRBD2. Unmatched junction bases numbered 1, after V lost 3 bases and J lost 3 bases. Germline V gene sequence: CDR1 SGHTA, CDR2 FQGTGA. The CDR3 loop spans 15 amino acids. The CDR3 DNA follows: TGTGCCAGCAGCTTGACTAGCGGGAACTACAATGAGCAGTTCTTC. It specifies CASSLTSGNYNEQFF.

The genes are TRBV10-3 and TRBJ2-7, with 12 bases lining up with TRBD2. Germline values: CDR1 ENHRY, CDR2 SYGVKD. This CDR3 contains 15 residues. V gave up 4 bases and J gave up 6 bases; unmatched junction bases: 7. The DNA of the CDR3 is TGTGCCATCAGTGGACTAGCGGGAGCAAGTGGCGAGCAGTACTTC. This sequence encodes CAISGLAGASGEQYF.